This T cell receptor (beta chain) was captured by sequencing in a study of metastatic and nonmetastatic thyroid tumors. Study overall: Samples came from malignant and benign thyroid patients, and repertoires were compared across blood and tumor or nodule tissue. Notes on the study in general: Within blood and tumor, benign nodules reportedly had significantly lower TCR beta diversity than malignant thyroid tumors did.

Per the original methods: Across clinicopathological groups, CDR3 differences served as the basis for building a distant-metastasis classifier for papillary thyroid cancer. TCRdb called clones again from the PCR reads with MiXCR. The V and J calls, along with clone size, are taken from TCRdb and not from the paper's own processing. The table lists 25,000 to 30,000 clones, around 16% of them singletons, with roughly 4.2% in the top ten. No patient received treatment before thyroid surgery. V lost 3 bases to trimming and J lost 2 bases; unmatched junction nucleotides: 5. CDR3 size: 15 residues. CDR1 and CDR2 (germline): DFQATT, SNEGSKA (reference sequence). Within the sample, this clone is medium-sized. The antigen is not known.

The gene calls are TRBV20-1 and TRBJ2-7; the match to TRBD2 covers 12 bases. The origin of this receptor is a female donor with papillary thyroid cancer or a benign thyroid nodule (not recorded which). Some clones in this sample may be carry-over from other donors' samples. The sample consisted of blood. The CDR3 DNA reads as TGCAGTGCTAGGGGGACTAGCGGGTATACCTACGAGCAGTACTTC. Translated, it gives CSARGTSGYTYEQYF.